The rows below give T cell receptor beta chains drawn from one sample of a study of cytomegalovirus exposure and HLA in healthy donors. The data were produced by immunoSEQ multiplex PCR, yet TCRdb's version contains in-frame clones alone and is incomplete. In the table there are fewer than 130,000 clones, roughly 87% of which are singletons. Sequencing used PBMCs. The receptors shown here come from a young woman in good health and CMV-seronegative. The CDR3 runs from the conserved cysteine through the conserved F or W. D genes are given only for firm matches. Clone size is stated in some rows and not others, as once, few, many or a class when expanded.

j_call clone_size v_call d_call cdr3_aa cdr3_nt
TRBJ2-7 - TRBV13 - CASSVGGGGVGEQYF TGTGCCAGCAGCGTTGGGGGAGGTGGAGTGGGCGAGCAGTACTTC
TRBJ1-4 - TRBV27 - CASSGQEEKLFF TGTGCCAGCAGTGGCCAGGAAGAAAAACTGTTTTTT
TRBJ2-7 - TRBV4-3 TRBD1 CASSQGWTGNGEQYF TGCGCCAGCAGCCAGGGGTGGACAGGGAACGGCGAGCAGTACTTC
TRBJ2-7 - TRBV9 TRBD2 CASSGGAGGPLRAYEQYF TGTGCCAGCAGCGGTGGGGCGGGAGGGCCTCTAAGGGCCTACGAGCAGTACTTC
TRBJ2-3 once TRBV30 - CAWGRRGPSTDTQYF TGTGCCTGGGGGCGGCGGGGCCCTAGCACAGATACGCAGTATTTT
TRBJ2-7 once TRBV27 TRBD1 CASSLSGQGTYEQYF TGTGCCAGCAGTTTATCGGGACAGGGTACCTACGAGCAGTACTTC
TRBJ1-5 - TRBV28 - CASSSRAGSNQPQHF TGTGCCAGCAGTTCGCGGGCTGGGAGCAATCAGCCCCAGCATTTT
TRBJ2-1 - TRBV9 TRBD1 CASRATGQAYNEQFF TGTGCCAGCAGGGCCACCGGACAGGCCTACAATGAGCAGTTCTTC
TRBJ2-1 - TRBV27 TRBD2 CASSFVAGGGSNEQFF TGTGCCAGCAGTTTCGTCGCGGGAGGCGGTTCCAATGAGCAGTTCTTC
TRBJ2-3 - TRBV2 - CASSASTDTQYF TGTGCCAGCAGTGCTAGCACAGATACGCAGTATTTT
TRBJ2-1 - TRBV9 TRBD2 CASSPSGGGVGEQFF TGTGCCAGCAGCCCTAGCGGGGGGGGAGTGGGTGAGCAGTTCTTC
TRBJ2-1 - TRBV28 - CASSFGAGHDNEQFF TGTGCCAGCAGTTTCGGTGCAGGGCACGACAATGAGCAGTTCTTC
TRBJ2-5 - TRBV5-6 - CASSAEETQYF TGTGCCAGCAGCGCGGAAGAGACCCAGTACTTC
TRBJ1-2 - TRBV9 - CASSVGLTSGNYGYTF TGTGCCAGCAGCGTAGGACTGACATCAGGGAACTATGGCTACACCTTC
TRBJ2-1 - TRBV6-4 TRBD2 CASSESALRGGYNEQFF TGTGCCAGCAGTGAATCGGCGTTGCGGGGGGGTTACAATGAGCAGTTCTTC
TRBJ1-1 - TRBV30 - CAWSVPGGRTEAFF TGTGCCTGGAGTGTACCGGGGGGCAGGACTGAAGCTTTCTTT
TRBJ2-7 - TRBV19 - CASSTGGYEQYF TGTGCCAGTAGTACCGGCGGTTACGAGCAGTACTTC
TRBJ2-2 - TRBV7-2 - CASSFLGARGGELFF TGTGCCAGCAGCTTTTTGGGGGCGCGAGGCGGGGAGCTGTTTTTT
TRBJ1-3 - TRBV4-3 - CASSQGVRLWDTMSSGNTIYF TGCGCCAGCAGCCAAGGGGTTCGTCTTTGGGACACCATGAGCTCTGGAAACACCATATATTTT
TRBJ1-5 - TRBV28 TRBD1 CASRPDRVSWQPQHF TGTGCCAGCAGACCCGACAGGGTCTCCTGGCAGCCCCAGCATTTT
TRBJ2-7 - TRBV30 - CAWSVSNEQYF TGTGCCTGGAGTGTGTCTAACGAGCAGTACTTC
TRBJ2-3 once TRBV2 - CASSPGASFYTDTQYF TGTGCCAGCTCTCCTGGGGCCAGCTTCTACACAGATACGCAGTATTTT
TRBJ2-1 - TRBV5-1 - CASSFILALPPRDEQFF TGCGCCAGCAGCTTTATACTAGCACTCCCCCCGCGGGATGAGCAGTTCTTC
TRBJ2-6 - TRBV9 - CASSGPTGMRGANVLTF TGTGCCAGCAGCGGCCCAACGGGGATGAGAGGGGCCAACGTCCTGACTTTC
TRBJ2-1 few TRBV11-2 TRBD2 CASSFSGGAYNEQFF TGTGCCAGCAGCTTTAGCGGGGGGGCCTACAATGAGCAGTTCTTC
TRBJ1-4 - TRBV10-3 - CAISEGGAANEKLFF TGTGCCATCAGTGAAGGCGGGGCGGCAAATGAAAAACTGTTTTTT
TRBJ1-1 - TRBV5-1 - CASSLRRPNTEAFF TGCGCCAGCAGCTTGCGCAGGCCGAACACTGAAGCTTTCTTT
TRBJ1-1 - TRBV5-6 - CASSPGQMNTEAFF TGTGCCAGCAGCCCCGGACAGATGAACACTGAAGCTTTCTTT
TRBJ2-1 - TRBV7-2 - CASSWRRAGDNEQFF TGTGCCAGCAGCTGGAGGAGGGCCGGGGACAATGAGCAGTTCTTC
TRBJ1-1 - TRBV13 - CASSLYHMNTEAFF TGTGCCAGCAGCTTATATCACATGAACACTGAAGCTTTCTTT
TRBJ1-1 - TRBV10-2 - CASSESIGTEAFF TGCGCCAGCAGTGAGTCGATCGGCACTGAAGCTTTCTTT
TRBJ2-3 - TRBV6-4 TRBD2 CASSVSGSRDTQYF TGTGCCAGCAGTGTAAGCGGGAGTCGGGATACGCAGTATTTT
TRBJ2-1 - TRBV6-5 - CASVSPPQYNEQFF TGTGCCAGCGTCTCGCCCCCACAATACAATGAGCAGTTCTTC
TRBJ2-1 - TRBV27 TRBD2 CASSELTGGPQDINEQFF TGTGCCAGCAGTGAGCTAACGGGAGGGCCTCAGGATATCAATGAGCAGTTCTTC
TRBJ1-4 - TRBV5-1 TRBD1 CASRAGTGAEKLFF TGCGCCAGCAGGGCCGGGACAGGGGCTGAAAAACTGTTTTTT
TRBJ1-4 once TRBV19 - CASSIWTDGNEKLFF TGTGCCAGTAGTATTTGGACAGATGGTAATGAAAAACTGTTTTTT
TRBJ1-2 - TRBV30 - CAWSPLRGYGYTF TGTGCCTGGAGTCCCCTCAGGGGATATGGCTACACCTTC
TRBJ2-7 - TRBV6-5 - CASSYRGISYEQYF TGTGCCAGCAGTTACCGAGGGATCTCCTACGAGCAGTACTTC
TRBJ2-2 - TRBV15 - CATSRERVGELFF TGTGCCACCAGCAGAGAACGGGTCGGGGAGCTGTTTTTT
TRBJ2-7 - TRBV30 TRBD1 CAWSYETGAYEQYF TGTGCCTGGAGTTACGAGACAGGGGCCTACGAGCAGTACTTC
TRBJ1-2 - TRBV12-2 - CAGRLASVSNYGYTF TGTGCAGGTCGCTTAGCATCAGTCTCTAACTATGGCTACACCTTC
TRBJ1-6 - TRBV5-4 TRBD1 CASSRGGSATGDSPLHF TGTGCCAGCAGTCGGGGCGGATCCGCGACAGGGGATTCACCCCTCCACTTT
TRBJ2-5 - TRBV9 - CASSVDATGTKETQYF TGTGCCAGCAGCGTAGATGCGACAGGTACTAAAGAGACCCAGTACTTC
TRBJ1-6 - TRBV27 TRBD1 CASSLRRQGGSPLHF TGTGCCAGCAGTTTAAGAAGACAGGGGGGCTCACCCCTCCACTTT
TRBJ2-3 - TRBV7-3 - CASSLTGVADTQYF TGTGCCAGCAGCTTAACAGGGGTGGCAGATACGCAGTATTTT